Shown below are 14 T cell receptor beta chains from a single sample sequenced in a study of T-cell reconstitution after alpha-beta-depleted transplantation in children. Preparation of the TCRbeta library involved a method that used unique molecular identifiers. TCRdb reanalysed the PCR reads using MiXCR and keeps one entry per CDR3 protein. The sample consists of some 200,000 distinct CDR3 sequences, approximately 8.4% of them appearing once. Sample: PBMCs, mostly from graft donor cells, taken 360 days after TCRalphabeta/CD19-depleted stem cell transplant. These receptors were taken from a male patient under 10 years old who had a stem cell transplant for acute myeloid leukemia, so the T cells may come from the graft donor.

This clonotype was counted between two and nine times. The gene calls are TRBV18 and TRBJ2-7; D may be TRBD1 (6 bases). This CDR3 spans 14 amino acids. Trimming took off 4 bases at V and 5 bases at J, with 15 bases between the two ends. Per germline, CDR1 KGHSH and CDR2 LQKENI. The CDR3 DNA reads as TGTGCCAGCTCACGGTTTCAATACAGGGACGAGCAGTACGTC. Amino acids: CASSRFQYRDEQYV.

In this sample, this clonotype turned up a few times. V gene TRBV4-3 combines with J gene TRBJ2-3, with 10 positions matching TRBD2. The CDR3 has 18 residues. Germline trimming cut 0 bases from V and 2 bases from J; bases unmatched to any gene: 8. Germline CDR1 reads LGHNA; CDR2 reads YSLEER. CDR3 amino acids: CASSQDRTSGAYTDTQYF. The CDR3 DNA is TGCGCCAGCAGCCAAGATCGCACTAGCGGGGCCTACACAGATACGCAGTATTTT.

This clonotype was seen repeatedly, ten times or more. The V call is TRBV24-1, the J call TRBJ2-5, with 10 bases lining up with TRBD2. Germline values: CDR1 KGHDR, CDR2 SFDVKD. The CDR3 contains 14 residues. Trimming took 10 bases from V and 2 from J; bases not matched to a gene: 6. CDR3 nucleotide sequence: TGTGCCACTAGTAGCGGGAGGAATCAAGAGACCCAGTACTTC. Its protein is CATSSGRNQETQYF.

This clonotype was seen at least ten times. This chain connects TRBV27 to TRBJ2-3, with D possibly TRBD2 on 7 matching bases. V was pared by 4 bases and J by 4 bases, with 12 bases between. There are 14 residues in the CDR3. The germline CDR1 and CDR2 sequences are MNHEY and SMNVEV (reference sequence). The CDR3 protein is CASSSQGRADTQYF. For the CDR3, the DNA is TGTGCCAGCAGTTCCCAGGGGAGGGCAGATACGCAGTATTTT.

The rearrangement links TRBV6-2 or TRBV6-3 to TRBJ2-2, with 13 bases fitting TRBD2. This CDR3 is built from 20 residues. V dropped 7 bases and J dropped 0; count of bases not matched to a gene: 14. CDR1 is MNHEY and CDR2 is SVGEGT in the germline V gene. The CDR3 spells CASNPRGLAGRRTNTGELFF. CDR3 in DNA: TGTGCCAGCAACCCTCGGGGACTAGCGGGGCGTAGGACGAACACCGGGGAGCTGTTTTTT.

This clonotype was counted many times. This chain links TRBV5-6 with TRBJ2-7; D tentatively reads TRBD1 or TRBD2 (6 bases each). This CDR3 is 14 amino acids long. Germline-derived CDR1 and CDR2 are SGHDT and YYEEEE. The CDR3 region is CASSLEGGFPFYDV. The DNA of the CDR3 is TGTGCCAGCAGCTTGGAAGGGGGGTTCCCTTTTTACGACGTC.

This clonotype was counted at least ten times. The chain recombines TRBV12-3 or TRBV12-4 with TRBJ2-1; D perhaps matches TRBD1 (5 bases). V was clipped by 4 bases and J by 15 bases, with 19 bases between them. The CDR3 is 13 amino acids. Here the CDR3 DNA reads TGTGCCAGCAGTTCCCCCTCAGGGTCCAGGCTGTTCTTC. Translating it yields CASSSPSGSRLFF.

This clonotype was seen repeatedly, ten times or more. This chain uses TRBV15 with TRBJ2-4, with D possibly called TRBD1 or TRBD2 (5 bases each). The germline CDR1 and CDR2 sequences are LNHNV and YYDKDF (reference sequence). The CDR3 has 16 residues. V was shortened by 5 bases and J by 1 base, with 15 bases between the two germline ends. The CDR3 reads CATSGDLLRAKNIQYF. The CDR3 region has the DNA TGTGCCACCAGCGGGGACCTCCTAAGGGCCAAAAACATTCAGTACTTC.

This clonotype was seen many times. The chain links TRBV12-3 or TRBV12-4 to TRBJ2-7; TRBD2 aligns across 9 bases. This CDR3 is 16 amino acids long. With 5 bases clipped from V and 2 bases from J, the junction kept 10 bases outside the gene matches. In DNA, the CDR3 is TGTGCCAGCAGTCCCCTAGCGGGAATGGTCACCTACGAGCAGTACTTC. Its protein is CASSPLAGMVTYEQYF.

This clonotype appeared a few times. As DNA, the CDR3 is TGTGCCAGCAGCTTAAGGTACAGGGAGCAGTTCTTC. Protein: CASSLRYREQFF. This chain joins TRBV7-9 and TRBJ2-1; perhaps TRBD1 as D (5 bases). Germline V CDR1 and CDR2: SEHNR, FQNEAQ (reference sequence). V gave up 2 bases and J gave up 10 bases, with 9 bases separating them. The CDR3 runs 12 residues.

This clonotype was counted many times. The chain uses TRBV12-3 or TRBV12-4 and TRBJ2-1; D gene uncertain. V dropped 3 bases and J dropped 5 bases, with 8 bases sitting between them. CDR3 length: 13 residues. This chain's CDR3 is CASSFRRDNEQFF. CDR3 nucleotide sequence: TGTGCCAGCAGTTTCCGCCGAGACAATGAGCAGTTCTTC.

In its sample, this clonotype was seen many times. V and J are TRBV15 and TRBJ2-3; 7 bases are shared with TRBD2. The germline CDR1 and CDR2 sequences are LNHNV and YYDKDF (reference sequence). The CDR3 runs to 18 residues. The J segment lost 1 base and the V segment lost 0 bases, leaving 10 bases of the junction unmatched. For the CDR3, the DNA is TGTGCCACCAGCAGAGATTGGGGTGGCGGGGGAGGCACAGATACGCAGTATTTT. Translated: CATSRDWGGGGGTDTQYF. The full variable domain, with the rest looked up from reference TRBV15 and TRBJ2-3, is DAMVIQNPRYQVTQFGKPVTLSCSQTLNHNVMYWYQQKSSQAPKLLFHYYDKDFNNEADTPDNFQSRRPNTSFCFLDIRSPGLGDTAMYLCATSRDWGGGGGTDTQYFGPGTRLTVL.

This clonotype was counted a few times. V gene TRBV5-1 combines with J gene TRBJ2-7, with 8 bases that match TRBD1. The CDR3 contains 14 residues. The junction had 3 bases not matched to a gene; V was cut back by 4 bases and J by 0 bases. The germline CDR1 and CDR2 sequences are SGHRS and YFSETQ. CDR3 sequence (DNA): TGCGCCAGCAGCCCGGGACAGGACTCCTACGAGCAGTACTTC. Translated, it gives CASSPGQDSYEQYF.

This clonotype was seen many times. The rearrangement links TRBV15 to TRBJ2-3; D is unresolved. V shed 1 base and J shed 4 bases, with 6 bases lying between them. CDR1 and CDR2 from the germline V gene are LNHNV and YYDKDF (reference sequence). CDR3 size: 13 residues. The CDR3 coding sequence is TGTGCCACCAGCAGAGTCCCATCAGATACGCAGTATTTT. It translates to CATSRVPSDTQYF.